The 24 T cell receptor beta chains below all came from one sample that was sequenced in a study of T-cell reconstitution after alpha-beta-depleted transplantation in children. Antigen specificity for these receptors is unknown. General study results and limits: Where alpha-beta T cells came from about two months after transplant was reportedly several hundred expanded graft clones.

During its preparation, the TCRbeta library received unique molecular identifiers. Via MiXCR, TCRdb re-called the PCR reads, giving one row per CDR3 protein. The table shows fewer than 35,000 distinct CDR3 sequences, with 6.4% occurring only once. The sample consisted of peripheral blood, taken 60 days after TCRalphabeta/CD19-depleted stem cell transplant. Receptor source: a child younger than two who had a stem cell transplant for acute myeloid leukemia, so the T cells may come from the graft donor.

There are many counts of this clonotype. For the CDR3, the DNA is TGCGCCACCCCGGGGAGGGGGCACACCGGGGAGCTGTTTTTT. Protein sequence: CATPGRGHTGELFF. The chain links TRBV10-2 to TRBJ2-2; D could derive from TRBD1 or TRBD2 (7 bases each). Germline V gives CDR1 WSHSY, CDR2 SAAADI. There are 14 residues in the CDR3. The germline V and J ends were trimmed by 10 bases and 3 bases, with 15 bases remaining between them.

Many counts were recorded for this clonotype. V and J are TRBV14 and TRBJ2-2; D ambiguous. Trimming left V 5 bases short and J 7 bases short, with 20 bases between. CDR3 length: 16 residues. Looked up from germline, CDR1 is SGHDN and CDR2 is FVKESK. CDR3 DNA sequence: TGTGCCAGCAGCACCGGCCCATCCTTCTTGGGCGGGGAGCTGTTTTTT. Translating it yields CASSTGPSFLGGELFF.

This clonotype occurred many times. V gene TRBV5-1 combines with J gene TRBJ2-3; tentative D call: TRBD2 (6 bases). The V gene's germline CDR1 is SGHRS and CDR2 YFSETQ. The CDR3 has 17 residues. Trimming pared 7 bases from V and 0 bases from J, leaving 21 bases between. The DNA of the CDR3 is TGCGCCAGCGCCGGGCGCAGGGACTTCTTAAGCACAGATACGCAGTATTTT. It translates to CASAGRRDFLSTDTQYF.

This clonotype was seen at least ten times. The chain couples TRBV4-2 to TRBJ2-1, with D uncertain. Trimming pared 1 base from V and 10 bases from J, leaving 17 bases between. The CDR3 totals 15 residues. Germline V gene lookup returns CDR1 LGHNA and CDR2 YNFKEQ. The DNA for the CDR3 is TGTGCCAGCAGCCAAGGGGTGAGTCCACAATACGAGCAGTTCTTC. This translates into CASSQGVSPQYEQFF.

This clonotype was seen ten or more times. The chain joins TRBV29-1 to TRBJ2-4, with 9 nucleotides matching TRBD1. V gave up 1 base and J gave up 0 bases; unmatched junction bases: 7. This CDR3 has 17 amino acids. In germline, CDR1 is SQVTM, CDR2 ANQGSEA. The CDR3 coding sequence is TGCAGCGTTGAAGCCCCTACAGGGGGCCGAGCCAAAAACATTCAGTACTTC. Translating it yields CSVEAPTGGRAKNIQYF.

This clonotype was picked up many times. Written as DNA, the CDR3 is TGTGCCAGCAGCGAGGGGACCCCGGTAGAGAGGGCATACGAGCAGTACTTC. Translation gives CASSEGTPVERAYEQYF. The genes are TRBV5-6 and TRBJ2-7; D may correspond to TRBD1 or TRBD2 (5 bases each). V lost 4 bases and J lost 4, with 24 bases in between. This CDR3 has 17 residues. The germline gives CDR1 SGHDT, CDR2 YYEEEE.

Only a few counts were recorded for this clonotype. This chain connects TRBV6-1 to TRBJ2-5; tentatively, D is TRBD2 (6 bases). V lost 2 bases and J 3 bases, leaving 19 bases between the germline ends. Germline assignment: CDR1 MNHNS and CDR2 SASEGT. CDR3 length: 17 residues. The CDR3 nucleotides are TGTGCCAGCAGTGAATTTGTCCAAGGGCGGGGAAAAGAGACCCAGTACTTC. It is translated as CASSEFVQGRGKETQYF.

This clonotype is labeled medium-sized. V and J are TRBV11-2 and TRBJ2-1; 8 bases line up with TRBD2. The CDR3 sequence is 16 residues long. Germline V gives CDR1 SGHAT, CDR2 FQNNGV. V trimming: 0 bases; J trimming: 12 bases; junction bases outside the gene matches: 13. Here the CDR3 reads CASSLDQGGLGSRQFF. In DNA form, the CDR3 reads TGTGCCAGCAGCTTAGATCAAGGGGGACTAGGGTCCCGGCAGTTCTTC.

This clonotype was picked up many times. The chain employs TRBV12-3 or TRBV12-4 and TRBJ2-1; D is ambiguous. V lost 5 bases and J 6 bases, leaving 14 bases between the germline ends. This CDR3 region has 14 residues. The CDR3 sequence is CASSPSSRVNEQFF. In DNA, the CDR3 is TGTGCCAGCAGTCCGAGCTCCCGTGTCAATGAGCAGTTCTTC.

The sample holds a few counts of this clonotype. The genes are TRBV5-4 and TRBJ2-2, with TRBD2 identical over 8 bases. Per the germline V gene, CDR1 is SGHNT and CDR2 is YYREEE (reference sequence). The junction had 5 bases not matched to a gene; V was cut back by 0 bases and J by 4 bases. This CDR3 spans 16 amino acids. This CDR3 reads CASSLVRGAGTGELFF. The CDR3 DNA sequence: TGTGCCAGCAGCTTGGTGCGGGGGGCGGGCACCGGGGAGCTGTTTTTT.

This clonotype was seen repeatedly, ten times or more. This sequence joins TRBV7-9 and TRBJ1-1; TRBD1 matches 8 bases. Germline CDR1 is SEHNR and CDR2 is FQNEAQ (reference sequence). The CDR3 runs 17 residues. Trimming removed 5 bases from V and 1 base from J; junction bases left unmatched: 12. The CDR3 region is CASSPGAGGEGNTEAFF. DNA for the CDR3: TGTGCCAGCAGCCCGGGCGCAGGGGGCGAAGGGAACACTGAAGCTTTCTTT.

Worth noting for this clonotype: Since a much larger clone is just one base distant, this may be a read error. The V call is TRBV7-9, the J call TRBJ1-5, with D possibly matching TRBD1 (6 bases). V lost 7 bases, J lost 0 bases, and 13 bases lay in between. CDR1 is SEHNR and CDR2 is FQNEAQ in the germline V gene (reference sequence). CDR3 length: 15 amino acids. CDR3 sequence reads: CASIPQDSSNQPQHF. The CDR3 DNA is TGTGCCAGCATCCCCCAGGACAGTAGCAATCAGCCCCAGCATTTT.

This clonotype was found a few times. The chain joins TRBV28 to TRBJ2-5, with D perhaps TRBD1 (6 bases). Trimming stripped 2 bases from V and 2 bases from J, with 12 bases between. The CDR3 covers 15 residues. CDR1 is MDHEN, CDR2 SYDVKM, per germline. As DNA, the CDR3 is TGTGCCAGCAGTTTACTCCACAGGGTTCAAGAGACCCAGTACTTC. It codes for CASSLLHRVQETQYF.

This clonotype was detected many times. V and J are TRBV9 and TRBJ2-7; no clear D gene. The CDR3 sequence is 13 residues long. Germline values: CDR1 SGDLS, CDR2 YYNGEE. Trimming stripped 3 bases from V and 1 base from J, with 8 bases between. The CDR3 region is CASSADQSYEQYF. The CDR3 DNA reads as TGTGCCAGCAGCGCCGATCAGTCCTACGAGCAGTACTTC.

This clonotype was counted at least ten times. The chain carries TRBV4-1 and TRBJ2-1; 8 nucleotides agree with TRBD2. Per germline, CDR1 MGHRA and CDR2 YSYEKL. The CDR3 totals 16 residues. V lost 5 bases to trimming and J lost 0 bases; unmatched junction nucleotides: 6. The CDR3 nucleotides are TGCGCCAGCAGCGACATAGCGGGAATCTCCTACAATGAGCAGTTCTTC. It yields the protein CASSDIAGISYNEQFF.

This clonotype has at least ten counts. The V gene is TRBV24-1, the J gene TRBJ2-3; D is unclear. CDR3 length: 15 amino acids. Trimming removed 0 bases at V and 2 bases at J, with 8 bases between. Germline V gives CDR1 KGHDR, CDR2 SFDVKD. The CDR3 loop is CATSDLGSTTDTQYF. The CDR3 nucleotides are TGTGCCACCAGTGATTTGGGCAGTACCACAGATACGCAGTATTTT.

This clonotype was seen at least ten times. The chain uses TRBV28 and TRBJ2-1, with D unclear. Looked up from germline, CDR1 is MDHEN and CDR2 is SYDVKM. Between the trimmed V and J ends, which lost 2 bases and 7 bases, there was a span of 12 bases. The CDR3 contains 14 residues. DNA of the CDR3: TGTGCCAGCAGTTTAGCCGCCTCCGGGAATGAGCAGTTCTTC. This gives the protein CASSLAASGNEQFF. Variable domain in full (rest from reference TRBV28 and TRBJ2-1): DVKVTQSSRYLVKRTGEKVFLECVQDMDHENMFWYRQDPGLGLRLIYFSYDVKMKEKGDIPEGYSVSREKKERFSLILESASTNQTSMYLCASSLAASGNEQFFGPGTRLTVL.

The CDR3 protein is CSAPLGGANEKLFF. As DNA, the CDR3 is TGCAGTGCCCCCCTCGGGGGGGCGAATGAAAAACTGTTTTTT. The chain joins TRBV20-1 to TRBJ1-4; D might be TRBD1 (6 bases). This CDR3 has 14 amino acids. Trimming removed 6 bases from V and 5 bases from J, with 16 bases in between. Germline CDR1 DFQATT, CDR2 SNEGSKA (reference sequence).

This clonotype showed up many times. This sequence joins TRBV28 and TRBJ2-5, with D tentatively TRBD2 (5 bases). The CDR3 loop spans 14 amino acids. Looked up from germline, CDR1 is MDHEN and CDR2 is SYDVKM. Trimming took off 6 bases at V and 2 bases at J, with 13 bases between the two ends. The CDR3 sequence: CASSRTSVQETQYF. In DNA, the CDR3 is TGTGCCAGCAGCCGTACTAGTGTGCAAGAGACCCAGTACTTC.

This clonotype was recorded at least ten times. The rearrangement uses TRBV3-1 and TRBJ1-5; D is unclear. The CDR3 runs to 18 residues. V gave up 2 bases and J gave up 0 bases, with 17 bases separating them. CDR1 is LGHDT, CDR2 YNNKEL, per germline (reference sequence). The CDR3 DNA reads as TGTGCCAGCAGCCAATCGGGCAGGCAATTTAATAGCAATCAGCCCCAGCATTTT. It is translated as CASSQSGRQFNSNQPQHF.

This clonotype was seen more than once but under ten times. The CDR3 coding sequence is TGTGCCAGCAGTTACTCCCGGGCCCTGGGGGCCTACGAGCAGTACTTC. Protein sequence: CASSYSRALGAYEQYF. The V and J genes are TRBV6-2 or TRBV6-3 and TRBJ2-7, with D perhaps TRBD1 or TRBD2 (5 bases each). V was clipped by 0 bases and J by 2 bases, with 14 bases between them. The CDR3 has 16 amino acids. Looked up from germline, CDR1 is MNHEY and CDR2 is SVGEGT.

This clonotype came up many times. The rearrangement joins TRBV2 to TRBJ2-7; possibly TRBD2 for D (6 bases). From germline, CDR1 is SNHLY and CDR2 FYNNEI. This CDR3 spans 14 amino acids. Trimming removed 3 bases at V and 4 bases at J, with 13 bases between. Here the CDR3 reads CASSEEGFIYEQYF. The CDR3, as DNA: TGTGCCAGCAGTGAGGAGGGATTCATATACGAGCAGTACTTC.

This clonotype occurred a few times. The chain carries TRBV15 and TRBJ2-5; 7 nucleotides match TRBD2. Germline V gives CDR1 LNHNV, CDR2 YYDKDF (reference sequence). V shed 1 base and J 3 bases; nucleotides not matched to a gene: 5. The CDR3 spans 15 residues. The CDR3 nucleotides read TGTGCCACCAGCAGAGTTGCGCGGGGGAAAGAGACCCAGTACTTC. This sequence encodes CATSRVARGKETQYF.

This clonotype was seen ten or more times. The V gene is TRBV6-5, the J gene TRBJ2-7; no firm D call. The germline CDR1 and CDR2 sequences are MNHEY and SVGAGI. Trimming cost V 0 bases and J 0 bases, with 9 bases left between them. The CDR3 contains 15 residues. CDR3 amino acids: CASSYSRTYSYEQYF. The CDR3 nucleotides are TGTGCCAGCAGTTACTCACGGACCTACTCCTACGAGCAGTACTTC.